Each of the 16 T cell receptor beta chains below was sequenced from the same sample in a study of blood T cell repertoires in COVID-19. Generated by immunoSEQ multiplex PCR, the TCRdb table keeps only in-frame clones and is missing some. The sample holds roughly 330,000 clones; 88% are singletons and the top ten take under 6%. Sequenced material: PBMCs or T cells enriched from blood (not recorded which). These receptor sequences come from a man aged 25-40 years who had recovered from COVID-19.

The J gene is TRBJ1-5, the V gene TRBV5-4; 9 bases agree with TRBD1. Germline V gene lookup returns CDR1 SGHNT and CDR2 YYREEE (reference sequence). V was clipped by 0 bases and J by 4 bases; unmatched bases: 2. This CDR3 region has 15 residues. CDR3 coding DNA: TGTGCCAGCAGCTTGGGGACAGGGGAGAATCAGCCCCAGCATTTT. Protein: CASSLGTGENQPQHF.

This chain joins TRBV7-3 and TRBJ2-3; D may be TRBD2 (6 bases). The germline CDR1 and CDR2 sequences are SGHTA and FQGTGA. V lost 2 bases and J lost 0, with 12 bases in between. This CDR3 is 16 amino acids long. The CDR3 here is CASSLGRGYSTDTQYF. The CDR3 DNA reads TGTGCCAGCAGCTTAGGGCGGGGCTACAGCACAGATACGCAGTATTTT.

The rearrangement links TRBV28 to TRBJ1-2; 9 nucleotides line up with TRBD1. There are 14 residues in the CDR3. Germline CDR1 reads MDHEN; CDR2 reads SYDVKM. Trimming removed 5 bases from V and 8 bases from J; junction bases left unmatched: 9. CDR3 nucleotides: TGTGCCAGCAGTGACCCGGGACAGGGTTGGGGCTACACCTTC. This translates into CASSDPGQGWGYTF.

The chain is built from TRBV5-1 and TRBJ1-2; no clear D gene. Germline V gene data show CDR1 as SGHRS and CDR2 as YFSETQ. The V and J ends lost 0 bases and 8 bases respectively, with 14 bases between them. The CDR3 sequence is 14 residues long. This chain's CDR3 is CASSLEGRGDGYTF. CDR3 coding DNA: TGCGCCAGCAGCTTGGAAGGCCGGGGAGACGGCTACACCTTC.

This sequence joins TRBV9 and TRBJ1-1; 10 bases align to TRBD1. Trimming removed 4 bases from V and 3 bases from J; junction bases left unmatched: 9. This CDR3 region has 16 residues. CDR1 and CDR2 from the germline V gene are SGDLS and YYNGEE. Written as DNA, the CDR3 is TGTGCCAGCAGCTCAATGACAGGGGGCGCCGACACTGAAGCTTTCTTT. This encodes CASSSMTGGADTEAFF.

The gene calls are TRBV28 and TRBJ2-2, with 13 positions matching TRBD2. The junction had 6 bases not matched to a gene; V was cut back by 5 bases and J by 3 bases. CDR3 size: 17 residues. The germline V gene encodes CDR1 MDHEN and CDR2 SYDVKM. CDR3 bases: TGTGCCAGCAGTCTGACTAGCGGGGGGCCGTACACCGGGGAGCTGTTTTTT. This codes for CASSLTSGGPYTGELFF.

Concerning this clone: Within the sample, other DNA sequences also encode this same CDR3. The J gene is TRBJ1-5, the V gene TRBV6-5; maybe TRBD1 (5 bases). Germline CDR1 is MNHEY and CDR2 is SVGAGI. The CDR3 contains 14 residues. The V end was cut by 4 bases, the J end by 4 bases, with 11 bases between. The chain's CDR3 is CASSSGQGNQPQHF. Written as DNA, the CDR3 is TGTGCCAGCAGTTCCGGACAAGGGAATCAGCCCCAGCATTTT.

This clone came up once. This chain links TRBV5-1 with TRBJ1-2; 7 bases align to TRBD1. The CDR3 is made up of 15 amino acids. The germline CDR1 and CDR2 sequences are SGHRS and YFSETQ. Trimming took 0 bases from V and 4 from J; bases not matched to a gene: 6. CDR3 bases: TGCGCCAGCAGCTTGGGACGACAGGGCATCTATGGCTACACCTTC. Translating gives CASSLGRQGIYGYTF.

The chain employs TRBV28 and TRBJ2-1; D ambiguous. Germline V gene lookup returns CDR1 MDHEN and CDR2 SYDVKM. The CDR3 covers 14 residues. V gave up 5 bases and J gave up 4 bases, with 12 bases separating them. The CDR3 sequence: CASSLRVPYNEQFF. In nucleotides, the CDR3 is TGTGCCAGCAGTCTCCGGGTTCCTTACAATGAGCAGTTCTTC.

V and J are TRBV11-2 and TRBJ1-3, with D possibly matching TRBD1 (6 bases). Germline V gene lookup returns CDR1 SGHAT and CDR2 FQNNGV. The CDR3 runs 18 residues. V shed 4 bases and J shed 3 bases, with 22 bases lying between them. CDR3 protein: CASSSSIYRVEFGNTIYF. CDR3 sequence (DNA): TGTGCCAGCAGCTCCTCTATTTACAGGGTAGAGTTTGGAAACACCATATATTTT.

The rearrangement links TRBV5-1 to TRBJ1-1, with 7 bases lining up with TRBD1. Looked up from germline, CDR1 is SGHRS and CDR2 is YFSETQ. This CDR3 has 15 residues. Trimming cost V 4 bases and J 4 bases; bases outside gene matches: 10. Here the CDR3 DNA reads TGCGCCAGCAGCCTAGGGGGCGGAGGGGCCACTGAAGCTTTCTTT. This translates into CASSLGGGGATEAFF.

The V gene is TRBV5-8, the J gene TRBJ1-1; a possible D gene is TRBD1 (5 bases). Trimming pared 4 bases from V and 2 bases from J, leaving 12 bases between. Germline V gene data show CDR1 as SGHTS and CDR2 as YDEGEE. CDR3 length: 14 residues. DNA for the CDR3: TGTGCCAGCAGCGGACGACAGAGAAACACTGAAGCTTTCTTT. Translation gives CASSGRQRNTEAFF.

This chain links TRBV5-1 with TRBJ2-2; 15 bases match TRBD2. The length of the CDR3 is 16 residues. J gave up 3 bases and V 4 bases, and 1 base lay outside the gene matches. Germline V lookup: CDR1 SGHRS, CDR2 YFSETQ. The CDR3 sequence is CASSGTSGGYTGELFF. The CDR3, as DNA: TGCGCCAGCAGCGGGACTAGCGGGGGGTACACCGGGGAGCTGTTTTTT.

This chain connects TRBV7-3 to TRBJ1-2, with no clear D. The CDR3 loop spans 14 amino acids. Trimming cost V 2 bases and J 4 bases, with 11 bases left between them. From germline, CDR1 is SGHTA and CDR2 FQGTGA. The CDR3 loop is CASSLGPGGYGYTF. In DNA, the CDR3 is TGTGCCAGCAGCTTAGGTCCGGGAGGCTATGGCTACACCTTC.

The CDR3 sequence is CASSAATRYMGKLDEQYF. The CDR3 nucleotides read TGTGCCAGCAGTGCCGCGACTAGGTATATGGGCAAATTGGACGAGCAGTACTTC. The genes are TRBV2 and TRBJ2-7; D might be TRBD2 (6 bases). The germline V and J ends were trimmed by 4 bases and 5 bases, with 27 bases remaining between them. The CDR3 loop spans 18 amino acids. The germline V gene has CDR1 SNHLY and CDR2 FYNNEI.

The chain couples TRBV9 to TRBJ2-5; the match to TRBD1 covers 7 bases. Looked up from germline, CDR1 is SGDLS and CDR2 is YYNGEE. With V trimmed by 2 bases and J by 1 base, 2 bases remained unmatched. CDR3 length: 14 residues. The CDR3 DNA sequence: TGTGCCAGCAGCGTCGGACAGGCCCAAGAGACCCAGTACTTC. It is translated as CASSVGQAQETQYF.